This TCR beta chain stems from a study of T-cell memory formation after mild COVID-19. 5'RACE primed from the constant segment yielded TCR alpha and TCR beta cDNA libraries bearing sample barcodes and UMIs. Using its own MiXCR run on the 5' RACE reads, TCRdb lists one record per CDR3 protein. Of some 70,000 distinct CDR3 sequences listed, 16% are singletons. Notes on the study in general: Second-wave clones reaching peak frequency on day 37 lacked confirmed SARS-CoV-2 specificity. Later expanders leaned CD4+, whereas clones that contracted between day 15 and 85 were balanced CD4/CD8.

Trimming cost V 0 bases and J 4 bases, with 7 bases left between them. The CDR3 sequence is 13 residues long. CDR1 is MNHEY, CDR2 SVGAGI, per germline. Turning to this clonotype: As yet, its antigen is unknown.

The TCR comes from an adult woman who had mild COVID-19 (a few samples of this study predate the infection). Cell type and time point are not known. Specimen: PBMCs or a T cell subset sorted from them (not recorded which). The V and J genes are TRBV6-5 and TRBJ2-7; D gene uncertain. CDR3 sequence reads: CASSYSRGYEQYF. CDR3 coding DNA: TGTGCCAGCAGTTACTCGAGAGGATACGAGCAGTACTTC.